The following is a TCR beta chain sequence with its context. Its specificity is not known. With the Oncomine TCR Beta short-read assay, DNA from cultured CD4+ T cells was sequenced. TCRdb re-called the PCR reads with MiXCR, one entry per CDR3 protein. The repertoire has 25,000 to 30,000 distinct CDR3 sequences, roughly 50% of them found once; the top ten carry roughly 30%. These data are taken from a study of vaccination and CD4 T cells after COVID-19. There are 14 residues in the CDR3. After removal of 0 bases from V and 6 bases from J, the junction contained 2 bases not matched to a gene. Treatment denoted: roughly 11-day PBMC culture with coronavirus spike peptide pools or control peptides (ViraFEST assay). ViraFEST grew antigen-specific T cells using peptide pools, then sequenced TCRs.

The source is a human donor who received a COVID-19 vaccine. The chain couples TRBV12-3 or TRBV12-4 to TRBJ1-5, with 7 bases that match TRBD1. The sample in question was CD4+ T cells from blood, cultured in vitro, obtained before SARS-CoV-2 vaccination. The DNA of the CDR3 is TGTGCCAGCAGTTTAGCAGGGGGCGGTCAGCCCCAGCATTTT. Translating it yields CASSLAGGGQPQHF.